These T cell receptor beta chains were read from a single sample in a study of spatial heterogeneity in lung cancer. Each CDR3 protein is one row after TCRdb ran MiXCR on the 5' RACE reads. Of around 48,000 distinct CDR3 sequences listed, under 6% are singletons. The source was PBMCs, collected at surgery. These receptors were taken from a male donor with early-stage non-small cell lung cancer. Each CDR3 is given with its conserved first and last residue. A D gene is named only where the DNA matches it firmly. For some rows the clone size is stated as once, few or many, or as a class when expanded; others skip it.

abundance: NA; j_gene: TRBJ2-3; v_gene: TRBV3-1; d_gene: NA; len: 15; CDR3nt: TGTGCCAGCAGCCTTCCTGCGGGTGGGGCAGATACGCAGTATTTT; CDR3aa: CASSLPAGGADTQYF
abundance: many; j_gene: TRBJ2-1; v_gene: TRBV2; d_gene: TRBD2; len: 20; CDR3nt: TGTGCCAGCAGCTTCCAACCCGGGACTAGCGGGAGTATCTCCTACAATGAGCAGTTCTTC; CDR3aa: CASSFQPGTSGSISYNEQFF
abundance: many; j_gene: TRBJ2-7; v_gene: TRBV29-1; d_gene: NA; len: 11; CDR3nt: TGCAGCGTTGGGGGAAACTACGAGCAGTACTTC; CDR3aa: CSVGGNYEQYF
abundance: NA; j_gene: TRBJ2-1; v_gene: TRBV13; d_gene: TRBD1; len: 13; CDR3nt: TGTGCCAGCGGGACAGGGAGAATCAATGAGCAGTTCTTC; CDR3aa: CASGTGRINEQFF
abundance: many; j_gene: TRBJ1-2; v_gene: TRBV12-3/TRBV12-4; d_gene: TRBD1; len: 14; CDR3nt: TGTGCCAGCAGCCCGGGACAGGGAAACTATGGCTACACCTTC; CDR3aa: CASSPGQGNYGYTF
abundance: many; j_gene: TRBJ2-2; v_gene: TRBV27; d_gene: NA; len: 14; CDR3nt: TGTGCCAGCAGTTGGGGACCAGTGGACGGGGAGCTGTTTTTT; CDR3aa: CASSWGPVDGELFF
abundance: many; j_gene: TRBJ2-7; v_gene: TRBV27; d_gene: TRBD1; len: 15; CDR3nt: TGTGCCAGCAGTTCGTGGGGGACAGGGTCCTACGAGCAGTACTTC; CDR3aa: CASSSWGTGSYEQYF
abundance: many; j_gene: TRBJ2-1; v_gene: TRBV19; d_gene: NA; len: 14; CDR3nt: TGTGCCAGTAGTTTTGGACCCCAAAGCAATGAGCAGTTCTTC; CDR3aa: CASSFGPQSNEQFF
abundance: many; j_gene: TRBJ2-7; v_gene: TRBV7-2; d_gene: NA; len: 14; CDR3nt: TGTGCCAGCAGCGTCTCTAGCTGGAGCTACGAGCAGTACTTC; CDR3aa: CASSVSSWSYEQYF
abundance: many; j_gene: TRBJ1-4; v_gene: TRBV7-9; d_gene: NA; len: 17; CDR3nt: TGTGCCAGCAGCTCATACTCCGGGACGGCTGTGGGTGAAAAACTGTTTTTT; CDR3aa: CASSSYSGTAVGEKLFF
abundance: many; j_gene: TRBJ2-7; v_gene: TRBV18; d_gene: TRBD1; len: 15; CDR3nt: TGTGCCAGCTCACTAGACAGGGGCCTGTCCTACGAGCAGTACTTC; CDR3aa: CASSLDRGLSYEQYF
abundance: many; j_gene: TRBJ2-5; v_gene: TRBV5-5; d_gene: NA; len: 13; CDR3nt: TGTGCCAGCAGCTTATCGGGGCCGGAGACCCAGTACTTC; CDR3aa: CASSLSGPETQYF
abundance: many; j_gene: TRBJ2-7; v_gene: TRBV30; d_gene: NA; len: 14; CDR3nt: TGTGCCTGGAGAATGGGACACGAGGGTACCGAGCAGTACTTC; CDR3aa: CAWRMGHEGTEQYF
abundance: many; j_gene: TRBJ1-5; v_gene: TRBV7-9; d_gene: NA; len: 14; CDR3nt: TGTGCCAGCAGCCGTAGAGATAGCAATCAGCCCCAGCATTTT; CDR3aa: CASSRRDSNQPQHF
abundance: NA; j_gene: TRBJ2-3; v_gene: TRBV11-2; d_gene: NA; len: 14; CDR3nt: TGTGCCAGCAGCTTAGAGATTGGGACAGATACGCAGTATTTT; CDR3aa: CASSLEIGTDTQYF
abundance: many; j_gene: TRBJ2-1; v_gene: TRBV20-1; d_gene: NA; len: 14; CDR3nt: TGCAGTGCTAGAGACAGGGGACATAACAATGAGCAGTTCTTC; CDR3aa: CSARDRGHNNEQFF
abundance: many; j_gene: TRBJ2-3; v_gene: TRBV5-1; d_gene: TRBD2; len: 16; CDR3nt: TGCGCCAGCAGCTACCGGGCGGGAGGAAGGACAGATACGCAGTATTTT; CDR3aa: CASSYRAGGRTDTQYF
abundance: NA; j_gene: TRBJ2-7; v_gene: TRBV20-1; d_gene: NA; len: 15; CDR3nt: TGCAGTGCTAGAGATCCCGCAGGGAGCTCCTACGAGCAGTACTTC; CDR3aa: CSARDPAGSSYEQYF
abundance: many; j_gene: TRBJ1-6; v_gene: TRBV27; d_gene: NA; len: 15; CDR3nt: TGTGCCAGCAGTCCCCGACAGGACTTTAATTCACCCCTCCACTTT; CDR3aa: CASSPRQDFNSPLHF
abundance: many; j_gene: TRBJ1-5; v_gene: TRBV12-3/TRBV12-4; d_gene: NA; len: 13; CDR3nt: TGTGCCAGCAGTTACAGGGATTCTCAGCCCCAGCATTTT; CDR3aa: CASSYRDSQPQHF
abundance: medium-sized; j_gene: TRBJ1-2; v_gene: TRBV5-1; d_gene: NA; len: 14; CDR3nt: TGCGCCAGCAGCTTGGGGGGAGCCCCAAATGGCTACACCTTC; CDR3aa: CASSLGGAPNGYTF
abundance: many; j_gene: TRBJ2-6; v_gene: TRBV29-1; d_gene: TRBD1; len: 17; CDR3nt: TGCAGCGTTGAGAACCAACAGGGGTTAGCTGGGGCCAACGTCCTGACTTTC; CDR3aa: CSVENQQGLAGANVLTF
abundance: few; j_gene: TRBJ2-7; v_gene: TRBV12-3/TRBV12-4; d_gene: NA; len: 12; CDR3nt: TGTGCCAGCGGACGGGACTCCTACGAGCAGTACTTC; CDR3aa: CASGRDSYEQYF
abundance: many; j_gene: TRBJ2-7; v_gene: TRBV29-1; d_gene: TRBD2; len: 14; CDR3nt: TGCAGCGTGGGGCCTAGCGGGGGACCCTACGAGCAGTACTTC; CDR3aa: CSVGPSGGPYEQYF
abundance: few; j_gene: TRBJ1-5; v_gene: TRBV5-6; d_gene: NA; len: 14; CDR3nt: TGTGCCAGCAGCCATCAGGGGATGAGTCAGCCCCAGCATTTT; CDR3aa: CASSHQGMSQPQHF
abundance: NA; j_gene: TRBJ2-6; v_gene: TRBV4-2; d_gene: NA; len: 16; CDR3nt: TGTGCCAGCAGCCAAAACAGGCCCTCTGGGGCCAACGTCCTGACTTTC; CDR3aa: CASSQNRPSGANVLTF
abundance: many; j_gene: TRBJ2-5; v_gene: TRBV6-2/TRBV6-3; d_gene: NA; len: 16; CDR3nt: TGTGCCAGCAGTTCCGACGAGGGGGGGCTAAGCGAGACCCAGTACTTC; CDR3aa: CASSSDEGGLSETQYF
abundance: many; j_gene: TRBJ1-3; v_gene: TRBV7-9; d_gene: NA; len: 15; CDR3nt: TGTGCCAGCAGCTTTGGGGACTTCTCTGGAAACACCATATATTTT; CDR3aa: CASSFGDFSGNTIYF
abundance: many; j_gene: TRBJ2-6; v_gene: TRBV5-1; d_gene: NA; len: 18; CDR3nt: TGCGCCAGCAGCTCTGGGGGGGGGCCCAGCTCTGGGGCCAACGTCCTGACTTTC; CDR3aa: CASSSGGGPSSGANVLTF
abundance: many; j_gene: TRBJ2-5; v_gene: TRBV15; d_gene: NA; len: 14; CDR3nt: TGTGCCACCAGCAGAGCGGAACAAGGGGAGACCCAGTACTTC; CDR3aa: CATSRAEQGETQYF
abundance: few; j_gene: TRBJ2-3; v_gene: TRBV20-1; d_gene: NA; len: 14; CDR3nt: TGCAGTGCTTTGTGGGAGTCTCGGGCAGATACGCAGTATTTT; CDR3aa: CSALWESRADTQYF
abundance: many; j_gene: TRBJ2-2; v_gene: TRBV2; d_gene: NA; len: 16; CDR3nt: TGTGCCAGCACGGTGCGCAGGGCCCCAAACACCGGGGAGCTGTTTTTT; CDR3aa: CASTVRRAPNTGELFF
abundance: many; j_gene: TRBJ2-5; v_gene: TRBV5-1; d_gene: NA; len: 14; CDR3nt: TGCGCCAGCAGCTCTCTTTCGCTCCAAGAGACCCAGTACTTC; CDR3aa: CASSSLSLQETQYF
abundance: many; j_gene: TRBJ2-3; v_gene: TRBV15; d_gene: NA; len: 14; CDR3nt: TGTGCCACCAGCAGAGATCAGGGCGGAGATACGCAGTATTTT; CDR3aa: CATSRDQGGDTQYF
abundance: many; j_gene: TRBJ2-4; v_gene: TRBV14; d_gene: NA; len: 14; CDR3nt: TGTGCCAGCAATGTTGGGGGAGCCAAAAACATTCAGTACTTC; CDR3aa: CASNVGGAKNIQYF
abundance: NA; j_gene: TRBJ1-1; v_gene: TRBV7-1; d_gene: TRBD1; len: 17; CDR3nt: TGTGCCAGCAGCTCCCTACCGCGGACAGGCGGTGACACTGAAGCTTTCTTT; CDR3aa: CASSSLPRTGGDTEAFF
abundance: few; j_gene: TRBJ2-3; v_gene: TRBV6-5; d_gene: NA; len: 13; CDR3nt: TGTGCCAGCAGGAGGGGTAGCACAGATACGCAGTATTTT; CDR3aa: CASRRGSTDTQYF
abundance: many; j_gene: TRBJ2-1; v_gene: TRBV20-1; d_gene: NA; len: 14; CDR3nt: TGCAGTGCCAACCCACTAGCAAACTACAATGAGCAGTTCTTC; CDR3aa: CSANPLANYNEQFF
abundance: many; j_gene: TRBJ1-1; v_gene: TRBV29-1; d_gene: TRBD1; len: 13; CDR3nt: TGCAGCGTCCAGGGACAGCACAACACTGAAGCTTTCTTT; CDR3aa: CSVQGQHNTEAFF
abundance: many; j_gene: TRBJ2-7; v_gene: TRBV20-1; d_gene: NA; len: 16; CDR3nt: TGCAGTGCTAGTTCTACCGGGACCCCTCCGGGGTCCGAGCAGTACTTC; CDR3aa: CSASSTGTPPGSEQYF
abundance: many; j_gene: TRBJ1-1; v_gene: TRBV7-6; d_gene: NA; len: 16; CDR3nt: TGTGCCAGCAGCTTAGTGGGGGGGCTAATAAACACTGAAGCTTTCTTT; CDR3aa: CASSLVGGLINTEAFF
abundance: many; j_gene: TRBJ2-7; v_gene: TRBV9; d_gene: NA; len: 14; CDR3nt: TGTGCCAGCAGCGTAGTACCCGGGAGAGGTGAGCAGTACTTC; CDR3aa: CASSVVPGRGEQYF